A single sample gave rise to the 21 T cell receptor beta chains below, sequenced in a study of identical twins. TCRdb processed the 5' RACE reads anew with MiXCR; each CDR3 protein has one entry. The repertoire consists of some 500,000 distinct CDR3 sequences, with more than 9% occurring once and the leading ten covering roughly 3%. These same data were also listed under a study on yellow fever vaccine responses in identical twins.

The sequenced material came from PBMCs. The receptors derive from a woman aged 18-29 years in good health.

This clonotype showed up just a few times. The chain recombines TRBV20-1 with TRBJ2-3; D not resolved. Germline CDR1 reads DFQATT; CDR2 reads SNEGSKA (reference sequence). V was pared by 3 bases and J by 0 bases, with 10 bases between. The CDR3 is 14 residues long. CDR3 DNA: TGCAGTGCTAGCAGGCTCCCTAGCACAGATACGCAGTATTTT. It yields the protein CSASRLPSTDTQYF.

CDR3 coding DNA: TGTGCCAGCAGCGGCCGGCAACCCACTCGCACTGGGGCCAACGTCCTGACTTTC. Translated, it gives CASSGRQPTRTGANVLTF. This chain connects TRBV7-6 to TRBJ2-6; no clear D. CDR1 and CDR2 from the germline V gene are SGHVS and FNYEAQ. The CDR3 extends over 18 amino acids. The V gene lost 5 bases and the J gene lost 2 bases, with 19 bases spanning the gap.

This clonotype has just a few counts. The chain employs TRBV29-1 and TRBJ2-1; the D gene is possibly TRBD2 (5 bases). V lost 4 bases, J lost 5 bases, and 6 bases lay in between. Germline-derived CDR1 and CDR2 are SQVTM and ANQGSEA. CDR3 size: 11 residues. CDR3: CSVVGNNEQFF. DNA of the CDR3: TGCAGCGTTGTCGGGAACAATGAGCAGTTCTTC.

In its sample, this clonotype was seen many times. The V call is TRBV5-1, the J call TRBJ2-1, with 8 bases aligning to TRBD1. J gave up 5 bases and V 4 bases, and 8 bases lay outside the gene matches. Germline values: CDR1 SGHRS, CDR2 YFSETQ. This CDR3 contains 15 residues. This CDR3 reads CASSPRTGSNNEQFF. Here the CDR3 DNA reads TGCGCCAGCAGCCCACGGACAGGGTCCAACAATGAGCAGTTCTTC.

There are a few counts of this clonotype. This chain joins TRBV7-9 and TRBJ2-7; D unclear. The V gene's germline CDR1 is SEHNR and CDR2 FQNEAQ (reference sequence). Trimming stripped 1 base from V and 3 bases from J, with 16 bases between. CDR3 length: 16 residues. The CDR3 here is CASSLVTPTRGYEQYF. CDR3 in DNA: TGTGCCAGCAGCTTAGTCACCCCGACACGCGGCTACGAGCAGTACTTC. Drawing the rest from reference TRBV7-9 and TRBJ2-7, the complete variable domain is DTGVSQNPRHKITKRGQNVTFRCDPISEHNRLYWYRQTLGQGPEFLTYFQNEAQLEKSRLLSDRFSAERPKGSFSTLEIQRTEQGDSAMYLCASSLVTPTRGYEQYFGPGTRLTVT.

This clonotype was seen only a few times. This chain joins TRBV10-3 and TRBJ2-7; D is unresolved. This CDR3 is built from 14 residues. Per germline, CDR1 ENHRY and CDR2 SYGVKD. Between the trimmed V and J ends, which lost 6 bases and 0 bases, there was a span of 12 bases. The CDR3 here is CAIRDQSSSYEQYF. CDR3 sequence (DNA): TGTGCCATCAGAGACCAATCTAGCTCCTACGAGCAGTACTTC.

A few counts support this clonotype. J is TRBJ2-3 and V is TRBV4-2; 8 nucleotides align to TRBD2. J gave up 0 bases and V 1 base, and 6 bases lay outside the gene matches. The CDR3 spans 17 residues. CDR1 and CDR2 from the germline V gene are LGHNA and YNFKEQ. The CDR3 region is CASSQADGGVSTDTQYF. The CDR3 DNA follows: TGTGCCAGCAGCCAAGCGGACGGGGGGGTTAGCACAGATACGCAGTATTTT.

This clonotype was seen a few times. The chain joins TRBV14 to TRBJ2-3; TRBD1 aligns across 9 bases. The V segment lost 4 bases and the J segment 2 bases; nucleotides outside the gene matches: 13. Germline V gene lookup returns CDR1 SGHDN and CDR2 FVKESK. This CDR3 has 18 amino acids. Written as DNA, the CDR3 is TGTGCCAGCAGCCTTTGGACAGGGGACGTCCGGCCCACAGATACGCAGTATTTT. Protein product: CASSLWTGDVRPTDTQYF.

This clonotype showed up just a few times. The chain has TRBV27 and TRBJ2-1; TRBD1 aligns across 7 bases. There are 14 residues in the CDR3. The germline V gene encodes CDR1 MNHEY and CDR2 SMNVEV (reference sequence). The V gene end was trimmed by 6 bases and the J gene end by 4 bases; junction bases not matched to a gene: 6. The CDR3 protein is CASRTGQMYNEQFF. The CDR3, as DNA: TGTGCCAGCAGGACGGGACAGATGTACAATGAGCAGTTCTTC.

This CDR3 reads CAWRSGTEAFF. The CDR3 DNA reads as TGTGCCTGGAGGTCGGGAACTGAAGCTTTCTTT. The chain couples TRBV30 to TRBJ1-1; D is undetermined. The germline CDR1 and CDR2 sequences are GTSNPN and SVGIG (reference sequence). The germline V and J ends were trimmed by 3 bases and 5 bases, with 7 bases remaining between them. CDR3 length equals 11 residues.

V is TRBV12-3 or TRBV12-4 and J is TRBJ2-3, with 15 bases aligning to TRBD2. V shed 4 bases and J 7 bases; nucleotides not matched to a gene: 15. The CDR3 has 19 residues. The CDR3 loop is CASSSRLLGTSGRRNTQYF. The CDR3, as DNA: TGTGCCAGCAGTTCACGGCTTCTCGGGACTAGCGGGAGGAGAAATACGCAGTATTTT.

The chain recombines TRBV24-1 with TRBJ2-2; 7 bases match TRBD2. The CDR3 extends over 16 amino acids. CDR1 KGHDR and CDR2 SFDVKD come from the germline V gene. V gave up 2 bases and J gave up 4 bases; unmatched junction bases: 6. The CDR3 sequence is CATSDSVGGITGELFF. CDR3 bases: TGTGCCACCAGTGATTCAGTGGGAGGGATCACCGGGGAGCTGTTTTTT.

The CDR3 here is CASRGQGARKSEQFF. The CDR3 coding sequence is TGTGCCAGCAGGGGACAGGGGGCGCGAAAGAGTGAGCAGTTCTTC. The chain combines TRBV27 with TRBJ2-1; the match to TRBD1 covers 12 bases. The CDR3 is 15 residues long. The ends lost 6 bases at V and 9 bases at J; junction bases unmatched: 9. The germline gives CDR1 MNHEY, CDR2 SMNVEV (reference sequence).

A few counts support this clonotype. The chain has TRBV9 and TRBJ2-2; 14 bases align to TRBD2. V shed 0 bases, J shed 6 bases, and the junction held 10 bases outside the gene matches. This CDR3 has 19 amino acids. From germline, CDR1 is SGDLS and CDR2 YYNGEE. The CDR3 DNA is TGTGCCAGCAGCGTAGCTCTGCCGGGACTAGCGGGAGTGGCCGGGGAGCTGTTTTTT. The encoded protein is CASSVALPGLAGVAGELFF.

J is TRBJ1-1 and V is TRBV20-1; D unresolved. The CDR3 covers 14 residues. The V gene lost 0 bases and the J gene lost 1 base, with 9 bases spanning the gap. Germline lookup yields CDR1 DFQATT and CDR2 SNEGSKA (reference sequence). The DNA for the CDR3 is TGCAGTGCTAGAGATCGACGGGCGAACACTGAAGCTTTCTTT. Protein sequence: CSARDRRANTEAFF.

This clonotype was found a few times. The chain is built from TRBV5-1 and TRBJ1-1; D perhaps matches TRBD1 (5 bases). This CDR3 is built from 14 residues. Germline V gives CDR1 SGHRS, CDR2 YFSETQ. The germline V and J ends were trimmed by 1 base and 2 bases, with 9 bases remaining between them. CDR3 nucleotides: TGCGCCAGCAGCTTGCGACAGAGTAACACTGAAGCTTTCTTT. This translates into CASSLRQSNTEAFF.

This clonotype was counted a few times. The chain uses TRBV6-4 and TRBJ2-3, with 10 bases matching TRBD2. Trimming removed 0 bases from V and 3 bases from J; junction bases left unmatched: 12. Looked up from germline, CDR1 is MRHNA and CDR2 is SNTAGT. This CDR3 spans 19 amino acids. The CDR3 nucleotides read TGTGCCAGCAGTGACTCGGTGTCTTCTAGCGGGAGTGGGACAGATACGCAGTATTTT. This translates into CASSDSVSSSGSGTDTQYF.

The J gene is TRBJ2-7, the V gene TRBV7-2, with TRBD1 identical over 7 bases. Germline CDR1 reads SGHTA; CDR2 reads FQGNSA. The CDR3 is made up of 16 amino acids. V trimming: 5 bases; J trimming: 2 bases; junction bases outside the gene matches: 12. CDR3 region: CASSLRQGDNPYEQYF. CDR3 DNA sequence: TGTGCCAGCAGCCTCAGACAGGGTGATAACCCCTACGAGCAGTACTTC. The variable domain in full, completed from reference TRBV7-2 and TRBJ2-7, reads GAGVSQSPSNKVTEKGKDVELRCDPISGHTALYWYRQSLGQGLEFLIYFQGNSAPDKSGLPSDRFSAERTGGSVSTLTIQRTQQEDSAVYLCASSLRQGDNPYEQYFGPGTRLTVT.

This clonotype was observed a few times. This chain links TRBV7-9 with TRBJ2-5, with D hard to call. CDR1 and CDR2 from the germline V gene are SEHNR and FQNEAQ (reference sequence). Between the trimmed V and J ends, which lost 0 bases and 7 bases, there was a span of 6 bases. The CDR3 covers 12 residues. CDR3 in amino acids: CASSLALSTQYF. In nucleotides, the CDR3 is TGTGCCAGCAGCTTAGCGCTGTCGACCCAGTACTTC.

This clonotype was counted ten times or more. The chain employs TRBV29-1 and TRBJ2-1, with D hard to call. V lost 0 bases and J 0 bases, leaving 12 bases between the germline ends. CDR3 size: 16 residues. Germline V gene data show CDR1 as SQVTM and CDR2 as ANQGSEA. The CDR3 here is CSVEDQSFSSYNEQFF. The CDR3 bases are TGCAGCGTTGAAGATCAGAGTTTTAGCTCCTACAATGAGCAGTTCTTC.

This clonotype turned up a few times. J is TRBJ2-1 and V is TRBV12-3 or TRBV12-4, with 9 nucleotides matching TRBD2. This CDR3 region has 15 residues. The V and J ends lost 6 bases and 4 bases, in that order; junction bases with no gene match: 7. This CDR3 reads CASRSLAGSYNEQFF. CDR3 bases: TGTGCCAGCAGGTCTCTAGCGGGAAGTTACAATGAGCAGTTCTTC.